This T cell receptor (beta chain) comes out of a study of cytomegalovirus exposure and HLA in healthy donors. Regarding this clone: What it recognizes is unknown.

PCR amplification relied on 60 Vbeta primers (plus 13 Jbeta primers). Repertoires were generated with immunoSEQ multiplex PCR, while TCRdb's copy carries only in-frame clones and drops some. Among 130,000 to 150,000 clones listed, around 84% were seen once. V dropped 3 bases and J dropped 4 bases, with 21 bases sitting between them. From germline, CDR1 is LNHDA and CDR2 SQIVND (reference sequence). There are 18 residues in the CDR3. Notes on the study in general: HLA-A and HLA-B allele assignments for most subjects were reportedly predicted accurately using TCR beta sequences.

This receptor was obtained from a man aged 35 to 55 in good health and CMV-seropositive. The chain uses TRBV19 and TRBJ1-4; D ambiguous. Input material: PBMCs. The CDR3 sequence is CASSIRRSPTGLNEKLFF. The CDR3 DNA reads as TGTGCCAGTAGTATTCGGAGATCGCCAACCGGTCTTAATGAAAAACTGTTTTTT.